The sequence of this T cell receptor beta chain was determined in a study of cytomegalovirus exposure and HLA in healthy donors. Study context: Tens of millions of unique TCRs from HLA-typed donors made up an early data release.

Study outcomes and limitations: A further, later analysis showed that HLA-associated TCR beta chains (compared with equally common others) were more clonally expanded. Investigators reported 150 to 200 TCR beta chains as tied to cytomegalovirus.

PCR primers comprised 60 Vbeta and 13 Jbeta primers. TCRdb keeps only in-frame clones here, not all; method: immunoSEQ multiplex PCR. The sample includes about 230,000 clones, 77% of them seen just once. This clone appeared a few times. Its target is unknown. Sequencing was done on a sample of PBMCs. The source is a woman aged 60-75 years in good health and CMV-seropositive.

CDR3 DNA sequence: TGCAGCATTCTTCGGAGGGACGAGCAGTACTTC. This sequence encodes CSILRRDEQYF. The chain employs TRBV29-1 and TRBJ2-7; a weak D match, TRBD2 (6 bases). Looked up from germline, CDR1 is SQVTM and CDR2 is ANQGSEA. The CDR3 is made up of 11 amino acids. V was cut by 8 bases and J by 5 bases, with 13 bases left in between.